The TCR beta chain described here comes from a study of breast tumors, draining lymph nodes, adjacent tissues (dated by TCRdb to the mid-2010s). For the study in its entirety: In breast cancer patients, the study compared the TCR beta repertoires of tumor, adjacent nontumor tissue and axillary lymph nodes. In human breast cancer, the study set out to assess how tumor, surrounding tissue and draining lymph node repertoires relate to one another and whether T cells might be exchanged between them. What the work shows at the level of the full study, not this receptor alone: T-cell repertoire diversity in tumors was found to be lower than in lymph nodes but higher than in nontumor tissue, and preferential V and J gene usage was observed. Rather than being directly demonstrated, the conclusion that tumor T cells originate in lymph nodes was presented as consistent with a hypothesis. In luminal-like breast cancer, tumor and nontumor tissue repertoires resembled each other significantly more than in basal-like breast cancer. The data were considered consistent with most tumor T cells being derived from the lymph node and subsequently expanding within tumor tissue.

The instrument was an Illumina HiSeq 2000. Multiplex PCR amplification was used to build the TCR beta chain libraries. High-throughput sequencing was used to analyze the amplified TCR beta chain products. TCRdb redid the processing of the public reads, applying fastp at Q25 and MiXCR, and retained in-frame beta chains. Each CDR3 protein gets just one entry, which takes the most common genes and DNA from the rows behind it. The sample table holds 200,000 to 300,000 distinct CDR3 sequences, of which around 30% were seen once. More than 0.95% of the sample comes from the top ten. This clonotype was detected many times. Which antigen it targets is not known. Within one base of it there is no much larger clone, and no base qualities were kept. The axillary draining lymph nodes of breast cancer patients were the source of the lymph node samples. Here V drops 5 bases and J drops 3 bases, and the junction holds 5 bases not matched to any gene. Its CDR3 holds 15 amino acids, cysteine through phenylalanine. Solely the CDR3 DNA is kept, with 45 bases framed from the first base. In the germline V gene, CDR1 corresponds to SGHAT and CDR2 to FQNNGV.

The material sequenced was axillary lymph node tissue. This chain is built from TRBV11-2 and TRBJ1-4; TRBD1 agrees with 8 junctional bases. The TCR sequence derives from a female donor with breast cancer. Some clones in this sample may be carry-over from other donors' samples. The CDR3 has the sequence CASSPRGQANEKLFF. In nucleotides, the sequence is TGTGCCAGCAGCCCCAGGGGACAGGCTAATGAAAAACTGTTTTTT.